This TCR beta chain is drawn from a study of blood T cell repertoires in COVID-19. Per the germline V gene, CDR1 is SGHDN and CDR2 is FVKESK. This CDR3 contains 14 residues. V was clipped by 1 base and J by 5 bases, with 11 bases between them. Original data processing: Nucleated cell counts were estimated from reference gene primer amplification. The protocol was immunoSEQ multiplex PCR, while the TCRdb copy is restricted to in-frame clones and leaves out a portion. V and J calls and clone size are copied from that table; D and trimming were computed from the DNA. The table has about 150,000 clones, 85% to 90% seen once; the top ten hold around 7%.

The sequence came from a woman in her forties or fifties who had recovered from COVID-19. This chain links TRBV14 with TRBJ1-1, with a weak D call TRBD1 (5 bases). Input material: PBMCs or T cells enriched from blood (not recorded which). Here the CDR3 reads CASSQVEGRTEAFF. CDR3 nucleotide sequence: TGTGCCAGCAGCCAAGTAGAGGGGAGGACTGAAGCTTTCTTT.